Listed below are T cell receptor beta chains from one sample, sequenced in a study of blood T cell repertoires in COVID-19. Sequenced by immunoSEQ multiplex PCR; TCRdb stores in-frame clones only, minus some. There are about 94,000 clones in the sample; approximately 80% occur only once, and about half lies in the top ten. The sample taken for sequencing was peripheral blood. These receptor sequences come from a human donor in a cohort sampled during active COVID-19. CDR3s include the opening cysteine and the closing phenylalanine or tryptophan. D genes are given only for firm matches. Clone size is stated in some rows and not others, as once, few, many or a class when expanded.

cdr3_length clone_size j_call v_call d_call cdr3_nt cdr3_aa
16 few TRBJ1-1 TRBV15 - TGTGCCACCAGCAGAGATTGGGGCGACATTAACACTGAAGCTTTCTTT CATSRDWGDINTEAFF
15 - TRBJ2-6 TRBV6-6 TRBD1 TGTGCCAGCAGATCAGACAGGGCTGGGGCCAACGTCCTGACTTTC CASRSDRAGANVLTF
15 many TRBJ2-3 TRBV30 TRBD1 TGTGCCTGGAGTGCAGACAGGGGGCTAAGGGCTACGCAGTATTTT CAWSADRGLRATQYF
13 - TRBJ2-3 TRBV5-1 - TGCGCCAGCAGCTTACTCGAGTCAGATACGCAGTATTTT CASSLLESDTQYF
13 - TRBJ2-7 TRBV5-1 TRBD1 TGCGCCAGCAGCCGGGACAGGGGCTACGAGCAGTACTTC CASSRDRGYEQYF
16 - TRBJ2-5 TRBV19 TRBD1 TGTGCCAGTATCCCAACCCCGGACAGGGGCGTCGAGACCCAGTACTTC CASIPTPDRGVETQYF
14 - TRBJ2-1 TRBV6-5 - - CASSTSTGSNEQFF
15 - TRBJ2-7 TRBV10-3 - TGTGCCATCAGTCCACTTGGGAAGGGGACCTACGAGCAGTACTTC CAISPLGKGTYEQYF
12 - TRBJ1-3 TRBV29-1 - TGCAGCGTCGCGGGAGCTGGAAACACCATATATTTT CSVAGAGNTIYF
13 once TRBJ1-2 TRBV19 - TGTGCCAGTAGAACTGAGGGTTTGGCTGGCTACACCTTC CASRTEGLAGYTF